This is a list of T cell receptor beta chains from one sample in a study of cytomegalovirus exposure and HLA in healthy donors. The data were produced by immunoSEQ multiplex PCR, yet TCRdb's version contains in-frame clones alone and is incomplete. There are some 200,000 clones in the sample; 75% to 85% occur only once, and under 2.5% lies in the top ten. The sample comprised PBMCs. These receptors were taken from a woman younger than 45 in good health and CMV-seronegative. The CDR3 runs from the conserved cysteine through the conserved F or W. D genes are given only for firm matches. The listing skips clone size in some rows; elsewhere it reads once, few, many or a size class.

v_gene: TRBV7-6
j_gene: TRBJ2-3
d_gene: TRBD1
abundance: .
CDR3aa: CASGDRGTDTQYF
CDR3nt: TGTGCCTCCGGGGACAGGGGCACAGATACGCAGTATTTT

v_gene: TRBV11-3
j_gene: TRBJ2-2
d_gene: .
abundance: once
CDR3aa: CASSSSEITGELFF
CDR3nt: TGTGCCAGCAGCTCCTCGGAGATAACCGGGGAGCTGTTTTTT

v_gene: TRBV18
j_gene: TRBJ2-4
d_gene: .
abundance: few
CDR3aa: CASSPPRGLAKNIQYF
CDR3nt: TGTGCCAGCTCACCCCCGCGGGGTCTAGCCAAAAACATTCAGTACTTC

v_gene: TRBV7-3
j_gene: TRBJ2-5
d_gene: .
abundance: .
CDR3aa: CASSPSRGNQETQYF
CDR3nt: TGTGCCAGCAGCCCCTCCCGGGGGAACCAAGAGACCCAGTACTTC

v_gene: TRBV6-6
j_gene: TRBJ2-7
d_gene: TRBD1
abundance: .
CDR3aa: CASSSGTGSYEQYF
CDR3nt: TGTGCCAGCAGTTCGGGGACAGGATCCTACGAGCAGTACTTC

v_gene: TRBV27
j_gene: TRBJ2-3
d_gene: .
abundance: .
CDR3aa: CASSLHGRMPTDTQYF
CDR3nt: TGTGCCAGCAGTTTACATGGCAGGATGCCAACAGATACGCAGTATTTT

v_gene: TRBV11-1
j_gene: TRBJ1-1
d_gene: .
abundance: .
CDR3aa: CASSPPTGITEAFF
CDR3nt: TGTGCCAGCAGCCCTCCGACGGGAATCACTGAAGCTTTCTTT

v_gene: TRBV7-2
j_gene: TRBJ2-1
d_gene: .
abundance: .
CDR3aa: CASSSPGEQFF
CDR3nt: TGTGCCAGCAGTTCCCCGGGTGAGCAGTTCTTC

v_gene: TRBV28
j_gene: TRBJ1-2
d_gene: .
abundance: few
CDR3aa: CASSEDSYGYTF
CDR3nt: TGTGCCAGCAGTGAGGACAGCTATGGCTACACCTTC

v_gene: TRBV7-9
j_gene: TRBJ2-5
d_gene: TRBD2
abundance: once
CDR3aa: CASSLIGGQETQYF
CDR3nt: TGTGCCAGCAGCTTAATCGGGGGGCAAGAGACCCAGTACTTC

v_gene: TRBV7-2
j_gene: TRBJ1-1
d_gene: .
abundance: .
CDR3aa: CASSLGQGNTEAFF
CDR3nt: TGTGCCAGCAGCTTAGGTCAGGGGAACACTGAAGCTTTCTTT

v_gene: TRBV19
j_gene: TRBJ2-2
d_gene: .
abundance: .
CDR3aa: CATSAQGNTGELFF
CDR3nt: TGTGCCACTTCAGCACAGGGGAACACCGGGGAGCTGTTTTTT

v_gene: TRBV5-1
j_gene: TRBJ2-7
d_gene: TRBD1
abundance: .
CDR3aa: CASSSGQAGEQYF
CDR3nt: TGCGCCAGCAGCTCAGGACAGGCCGGCGAGCAGTACTTC

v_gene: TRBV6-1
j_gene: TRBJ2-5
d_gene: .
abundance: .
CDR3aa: CASVVAAIQETQYF
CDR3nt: TGTGCCAGCGTGGTAGCAGCAATCCAAGAGACCCAGTACTTC

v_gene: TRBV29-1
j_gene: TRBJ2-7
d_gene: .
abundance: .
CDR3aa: CSVVGRVAYEQYF
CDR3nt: TGCAGCGTTGTTGGCAGGGTAGCCTACGAGCAGTACTTC

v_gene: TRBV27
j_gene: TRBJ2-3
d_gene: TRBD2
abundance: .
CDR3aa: CASSLRGGGIYLAGVVDTQYF
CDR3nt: TGTGCCAGCAGCCTCCGTGGAGGGGGGATCTATTTAGCGGGAGTGGTGGATACGCAGTATTTT

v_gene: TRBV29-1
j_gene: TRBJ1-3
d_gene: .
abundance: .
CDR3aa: CSQVRQSSGNTIYF
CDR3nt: TGCAGCCAAGTAAGACAGTCCTCTGGAAACACCATATATTTT

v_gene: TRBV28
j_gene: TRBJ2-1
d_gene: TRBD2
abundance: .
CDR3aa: CASSLFVGTSGGASIYNEQFF
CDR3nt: TGTGCCAGCAGTTTATTTGTTGGGACTAGCGGGGGGGCCTCAATCTACAATGAGCAGTTCTTC

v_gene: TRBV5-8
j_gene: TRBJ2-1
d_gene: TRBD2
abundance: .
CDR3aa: CASSLGPRTSVYNEQFF
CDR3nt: TGTGCCAGCAGCTTGGGCCCACGGACTAGCGTCTACAATGAGCAGTTCTTC

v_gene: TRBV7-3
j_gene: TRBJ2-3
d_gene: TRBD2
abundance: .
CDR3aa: CASSQGTSGRTDTQYF
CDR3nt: TGTGCCAGCAGCCAGGGGACTAGCGGGAGGACAGATACGCAGTATTTT

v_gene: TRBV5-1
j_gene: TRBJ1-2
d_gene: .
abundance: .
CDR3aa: CASSLEVGRSYTF
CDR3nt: TGCGCCAGCAGCTTGGAAGTCGGGAGGTCCTACACCTTC

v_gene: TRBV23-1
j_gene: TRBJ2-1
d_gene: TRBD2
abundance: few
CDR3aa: CASSQRPTSLKNYNEQFF
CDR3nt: TGCGCCAGCAGTCAACGACCGACTAGCCTCAAGAACTACAATGAGCAGTTCTTC